The rows below give T cell receptor beta chains drawn from one sample of a study of T cells after yellow fever vaccination. TCRdb called the 5' RACE reads again in MiXCR, with one record for every CDR3 protein. The data contain about 50,000 distinct CDR3 sequences, roughly 6.9% of them singletons. Sequences were derived from CD8+ T cells sorted from PBMCs, sampled on the day of the first yellow fever vaccination. These TCRs come from a man aged 18 to 30 who received the YFV17D yellow fever vaccine. The CDR3 runs from the conserved cysteine through the conserved F or W. Each record gives: clone size, J gene, D gene, CDR3 length, V gene, CDR3 protein, CDR3 DNA. D genes are given only for firm matches. The listing skips clone size in some rows; elsewhere it reads once, few, many or a size class.

>.|TRBJ2-1|.|13|TRBV12-3/TRBV12-4
CASSLGGSTEQFF
TGTGCCAGCAGTTTAGGAGGGTCCACTGAGCAGTTCTTC
>.|TRBJ2-7|.|15|TRBV7-6
CASSLKSGPPYEQYF
TGTGCCAGCAGCTTAAAAAGCGGGCCTCCCTACGAGCAGTACTTC
>.|TRBJ2-1|TRBD2|17|TRBV5-4
CASSIIAGPNSYNEQFF
TGTGCCAGCAGCATAATAGCGGGGCCAAACTCCTACAATGAGCAGTTCTTC
>many|TRBJ2-6|.|14|TRBV6-4
CASSQNSGANVLTF
TGTGCCAGCAGTCAAAACTCTGGGGCCAACGTCCTGACTTTC
>many|TRBJ2-7|TRBD1|15|TRBV12-3/TRBV12-4
CASKFRDRGNYEQYF
TGTGCCAGCAAATTCCGGGACAGGGGGAACTACGAGCAGTACTTC
>.|TRBJ1-5|.|15|TRBV4-3
CASSQWSGPNQPQHF
TGCGCCAGCAGCCAATGGTCAGGGCCCAATCAGCCCCAGCATTTT
>.|TRBJ2-3|TRBD1|16|TRBV7-9
CASSFPLPDRGDTQYF
TGTGCCAGCAGCTTCCCCCTTCCGGACAGGGGAGATACGCAATATTTT
>medium-sized|TRBJ2-7|.|14|TRBV24-1
CATSDSGTPGEQYF
TGTGCCACCAGTGACTCCGGGACTCCGGGGGAGCAGTACTTC
>medium-sized|TRBJ2-1|.|15|TRBV7-6
CASGPDSSSYNEQFF
TGTGCCAGCGGGCCGGACAGCAGCTCCTACAATGAGCAGTTCTTC
>many|TRBJ2-7|.|12|TRBV12-3/TRBV12-4
CASSITRVEQYF
TGTGCCAGCAGTATCACCAGGGTCGAGCAGTACTTC
>many|TRBJ1-4|TRBD1|15|TRBV7-9
CASSSRQGIEEKLFF
TGTGCCAGCAGCTCACGACAGGGAATAGAGGAAAAACTGTTTTTT
>many|TRBJ1-2|.|13|TRBV4-1
CASSQESGYGYTF
TGCGCCAGCAGCCAAGAATCCGGGTATGGCTACACCTTC
>many|TRBJ1-2|TRBD1|15|TRBV5-1
CASSLETGDYYGYTF
TGCGCCAGCAGCTTGGAGACAGGGGACTACTATGGCTACACCTTC
>many|TRBJ2-6|TRBD1|18|TRBV6-2/TRBV6-3
CASSPRDRGGTGANVLTF
TGTGCCAGCAGTCCCCGGGACAGGGGAGGAACTGGGGCCAACGTCCTGACTTTC
>many|TRBJ2-1|.|12|TRBV29-1
CSVEQRYNEQFF
TGCAGCGTTGAACAGAGGTACAATGAGCAGTTCTTC
>many|TRBJ2-2|.|12|TRBV4-1
CASSQRAGELFF
TGCGCCAGCAGCCAAAGGGCCGGGGAGCTGTTTTTT
>many|TRBJ2-1|TRBD2|18|TRBV7-9
CASSLGLAGAGNYNEQFF
TGTGCCAGCAGCTTAGGACTAGCGGGGGCGGGGAACTACAATGAGCAGTTCTTC
>few|TRBJ2-2|.|13|TRBV6-2/TRBV6-3
CASALSGAGELFF
TGTGCCTCAGCTCTCTCAGGGGCCGGGGAGCTGTTTTTT
>few|TRBJ1-1|.|17|TRBV2
CASSLPKDSDMNTEAFF
TGTGCCAGCAGTCTACCTAAAGATTCTGACATGAACACTGAAGCTTTCTTT
>few|TRBJ2-2|.|13|TRBV29-1
CSVRGGNTGELFF
TGCAGCGTCCGAGGGGGGAACACCGGGGAGCTGTTTTTT
>few|TRBJ1-2|.|14|TRBV7-9
CASSGGDLNYGYTF
TGTGCCAGCTCGGGGGGGGACCTCAACTATGGCTACACCTTC
>.|TRBJ2-5|TRBD2|18|TRBV5-6
CASSTPLTSGGARETQYF
TGTGCCAGCAGCACCCCGCTGACTAGCGGGGGGGCCCGGGAGACCCAGTACTTC
>many|TRBJ2-1|.|13|TRBV4-1
CASSPGRYNEQFF
TGCGCCAGCAGCCCCGGACGCTACAATGAGCAGTTCTTC